This TCR beta chain is drawn from a study of T cells after yellow fever vaccination. The wider study: With SMART-Seq v4 Ultra Low Input, the fractions containing low cell numbers were prepared. Whole-study results and caveats: Overlap between CD4 and CD8 compartments was detected for a small share of clonotypes.

The TCR cDNA carried a universal primer site and UMIs from 5'RACE template switching. Using its own MiXCR run on the 5' RACE reads, TCRdb lists one record per CDR3 protein. Altogether about 210,000 distinct CDR3 sequences are present, around 3.1% being singletons, with the ten largest covering 3.2%. The CDR3 has 15 residues. V trimming: 3 bases; J trimming: 7 bases; junction bases outside the gene matches: 7. The germline CDR1 and CDR2 sequences are MNHNY and SVGAGI (reference sequence). This clonotype has a handful of counts. Its antigen is not known. The chain employs TRBV6-6 and TRBJ2-3; 10 bases are shared with TRBD2. This specimen consisted of CD4+ T cells sorted from PBMCs, obtained 10 days after the yellow fever booster vaccination. The clonotype comes from a man aged 18-30 years who received the YFV17D yellow fever vaccine. CDR3 amino acids: CASSYSAGGRNTQYF. The DNA of the CDR3 is TGTGCCAGCAGTTATTCAGCGGGGGGGCGGAATACGCAGTATTTT.